Listed below are T cell receptor beta chains from one sample, sequenced in a study of cytomegalovirus exposure and HLA in healthy donors. The protocol was immunoSEQ multiplex PCR, while the TCRdb copy is restricted to in-frame clones and leaves out a portion. The top ten hold about an eighth of the sample, which has nearly 200,000 clones, around 84% seen once. The sample consisted of PBMCs. Receptor source: a woman in her 30s in good health and CMV-seropositive. Both conserved end residues are part of each CDR3. Fields, in order: clone size, D gene, V gene, J gene, CDR3 protein. The D gene is left open where the match is weak. Size values are once, few and many counts, or a class for expanded clones, and some rows have none.

abundance: few; d_gene: TRBD1; v_gene: TRBV28; j_gene: TRBJ1-2; CDR3aa: CASRPGTEAYGYTF
abundance: -; d_gene: -; v_gene: TRBV19; j_gene: TRBJ2-6; CDR3aa: CASSKGFLSGANVLTF
abundance: once; d_gene: -; v_gene: TRBV9; j_gene: TRBJ2-7; CDR3aa: CASSVGSLGAEQYF
abundance: -; d_gene: -; v_gene: TRBV11-3; j_gene: TRBJ2-5; CDR3aa: CASSPGGGPGEVGETQYF
abundance: once; d_gene: -; v_gene: TRBV27; j_gene: TRBJ1-5; CDR3aa: CASSFGPQSNQPQHF
abundance: -; d_gene: -; v_gene: TRBV27; j_gene: TRBJ2-7; CDR3aa: CASSLAVSSYEQYF
abundance: -; d_gene: -; v_gene: TRBV6-6; j_gene: TRBJ2-2; CDR3aa: CASSYRSDGELFF
abundance: -; d_gene: -; v_gene: TRBV7-2; j_gene: TRBJ2-1; CDR3aa: CASSSSWATSSYNEQFF
abundance: medium-sized; d_gene: TRBD2; v_gene: TRBV4-2; j_gene: TRBJ2-2; CDR3aa: CASSQALGGLNTGELFF
abundance: -; d_gene: TRBD1; v_gene: TRBV15; j_gene: TRBJ1-1; CDR3aa: CATSSLGQGNTEAFF
abundance: -; d_gene: TRBD2; v_gene: TRBV7-6; j_gene: TRBJ2-5; CDR3aa: CASSLELAAVETQYF
abundance: -; d_gene: TRBD1; v_gene: TRBV5-1; j_gene: TRBJ2-7; CDR3aa: CASSLLSGTGIDEQYF
abundance: many; d_gene: -; v_gene: TRBV2; j_gene: TRBJ2-2; CDR3aa: CASNPGGGELFF
abundance: -; d_gene: -; v_gene: TRBV21-1; j_gene: TRBJ2-7; CDR3aa: CASSPQGSGQEQYF
abundance: -; d_gene: -; v_gene: TRBV6-1; j_gene: TRBJ1-1; CDR3aa: CASIDLFRSEAFF
abundance: -; d_gene: TRBD2; v_gene: TRBV6-5; j_gene: TRBJ2-1; CDR3aa: CASSSLWTSGNNEQFF
abundance: -; d_gene: TRBD1; v_gene: TRBV30; j_gene: TRBJ1-4; CDR3aa: CAWRNIQGFGEKLFF
abundance: -; d_gene: -; v_gene: TRBV15; j_gene: TRBJ1-4; CDR3aa: CATSGGLNEKLFF
abundance: few; d_gene: -; v_gene: TRBV6-6; j_gene: TRBJ2-7; CDR3aa: CASSYSGAGPYEQYF
abundance: -; d_gene: -; v_gene: TRBV6-4; j_gene: TRBJ1-2; CDR3aa: CASSETDRSYGYTF
abundance: -; d_gene: -; v_gene: TRBV15; j_gene: TRBJ2-3; CDR3aa: CATSRDPSGSTDTQYF
abundance: once; d_gene: TRBD2; v_gene: TRBV2; j_gene: TRBJ2-1; CDR3aa: CASRRLARSSYNEQFF